This T cell receptor beta chain appears in the sequencing data of a study of blood T cell repertoires in COVID-19. Some clones are missing from TCRdb's copy, which holds only in-frame ones; the method was immunoSEQ multiplex PCR. The sample has fewer than 400,000 clones; 85% are singletons. This clone was seen more than once but under ten times. This receptor was identified in a woman under 30 with acute or convalescent COVID-19. The sequenced sample was peripheral blood.

The CDR3: CAWSQLPNYGYTF. CDR3 coding DNA: TGTGCCTGGAGCCAGTTGCCTAACTATGGCTACACCTTC. This chain links TRBV30 with TRBJ1-2; D not resolved. Germline V gene sequence: CDR1 GTSNPN, CDR2 SVGIG (reference sequence). With 3 bases removed from V and 0 bases from J, the gap between germline ends came to 8 bases. The CDR3 consists of 13 residues.